This TCR beta chain came from a study of T-cell reconstitution after alpha-beta-depleted transplantation in children. Points from the study as a whole: When one year had passed after transplant, most T-cell counts and diversity came from newly produced T cells. Reported findings indicate that, about two months after transplant, alpha-beta T cells came from several hundred expanded clones, which were derived from non-depleted graft cells.

Trimming removed 5 bases from V and 8 bases from J; junction bases left unmatched: 12. This CDR3 is 16 amino acids long. CDR1 and CDR2 (germline): MNHEY, SMNVEV (reference sequence). This sample's TCRbeta library carried unique molecular identifier barcodes. TCRdb redid the calling of the PCR reads with MiXCR, one entry per CDR3 protein. This repertoire shows 700,000 or so distinct CDR3 sequences, 10% to 15% found once; its top ten account for around 0.8%. At least ten counts were recorded for this clonotype. Its target is unknown. This TCR was recovered from a girl aged 2 to 9 with congenital amegakaryocytic thrombocytopenia, due to receive a stem cell transplant. The V gene is TRBV27, the J gene TRBJ2-1, with 10 positions matching TRBD2. The source was PBMCs, collected before TCRalphabeta/CD19-depleted stem cell transplant. In DNA form, the CDR3 reads TGTGCCAGCAGTCCAGACCCAGCGGGAGGGCCGGATGAGCAGTTCTTC. It yields the protein CASSPDPAGGPDEQFF.